The sequence of this T cell receptor (beta chain) was determined in a study of T-cell memory formation after mild COVID-19. On the study more broadly: Clusters of TCRs were largely donor specific.

One entry per CDR3 protein, called by TCRdb with MiXCR from the 5' RACE reads. The data hold hundreds of thousands of distinct CDR3 sequences, with about a sixth observed a single time. V was trimmed by 2 bases and J by 4 bases, leaving 24 bases between them. The CDR3 covers 18 residues. The germline gives CDR1 DFQATT, CDR2 SNEGSKA (reference sequence). Sample: PBMCs or a T cell subset sorted from them (not recorded which). The chain is built from TRBV20-1 and TRBJ1-5, with D unresolved. This sequence originates from a man aged 18-30 years who had mild COVID-19 (a few samples of this study predate the infection). Cell type and time point are not known. The CDR3 loop is CSARPLGRNSGINQPQHF. CDR3 coding DNA: TGCAGTGCTAGACCATTAGGCCGGAACTCGGGGATTAATCAGCCCCAGCATTTT.